This TCR beta chain came from a study of cytomegalovirus exposure and HLA in healthy donors. The V gene end was trimmed by 6 bases and the J gene end by 4 bases; junction bases not matched to a gene: 9. CDR3 length: 15 residues. Per germline, CDR1 MNHNS and CDR2 SASEGT. PCR employed 60 Vbeta and 13 Jbeta primers. Method: immunoSEQ multiplex PCR; TCRdb's copy keeps in-frame clones and lacks some. This table holds about 64,000 clones, around 77% found once. This chain uses TRBV6-1 with TRBJ2-7; 10 bases are shared with TRBD1. The receptor was isolated from a male donor in good health and CMV-seropositive. Specimen: PBMCs. The CDR3 reads CASSPSGTGVYEQYF. CDR3 DNA: TGTGCCAGCAGCCCCTCCGGGACAGGGGTTTACGAGCAGTACTTC.